Listed below are T cell receptor beta chains from one sample, sequenced in a study of OX40 agonist ivuxolimab in advanced cancers. This table comes from immunoSEQ multiplex PCR, and its TCRdb copy is limited to in-frame clones, with some not included. The table has 28,000 or so clones, about nine tenths seen once. The source was CD4+ or CD8+ T cells sorted from blood, collected in a trial of the OX40 agonist ivuxolimab. These receptors were obtained from an adult with an advanced solid tumor such as melanoma, head and neck, liver or kidney cancer. Each CDR3 is given with its conserved first and last residue. The order of the fields is D gene, V gene, clone size, J gene, CDR3 DNA, CDR3 protein. A D gene is named only where the DNA matches it firmly. Clone size, where shown, is once, few, many, or a class for clones that have expanded.

>TRBD2|TRBV7-9|-|TRBJ2-2
TGTGCCAGCAGCTTACTTCTAGCGGGGGAGTGGGCCGGGGAGCTGTTTTTT
CASSLLLAGEWAGELFF
>-|TRBV19|-|TRBJ2-5
TGTGCCGTTCTCCTCAGGGGCTTACGGCCTCAAGAGACCCAGTACTTC
CAVLLRGLRPQETQYF
>-|TRBV19|-|TRBJ2-1
TGTGCCAGTAGTATATATGGGAACAATGAGCAGTTCTTC
CASSIYGNNEQFF
>-|TRBV4-2|-|TRBJ2-5
TGTGCCAGCAGCCAAGGTTTTGCGTCCGGGAAGACCCAGTACTTC
CASSQGFASGKTQYF
>-|TRBV27|-|TRBJ1-6
TGTGCCAGCAGTTTATCGCTCGGGGGCTTTGGCAATTCACCCCTCCACTTT
CASSLSLGGFGNSPLHF
>TRBD1|TRBV5-6|-|TRBJ1-5
TGTGCCAGCAGCGCGGGACAGGCAGACAATCAGCCCCAGCATTTT
CASSAGQADNQPQHF
>-|TRBV6-5|-|TRBJ2-7
TGTGCCAGCAGTTTAGGGACGCCGCTCTCCTACGAGCAGTACTTC
CASSLGTPLSYEQYF
>-|TRBV2|-|TRBJ2-1
TGTGCCCCCTTTAGCAAGGGTGCGTTTCCTGAGCAGTTCTTC
CAPFSKGAFPEQFF
>TRBD2|TRBV27|-|TRBJ2-1
TGTGCCAGCAGTTTTACTAGCGGAGTGAATGAGCAGTTCTTC
CASSFTSGVNEQFF
>-|TRBV10-3|-|TRBJ2-5
TGTGCCATCAGTGAGGAGGGGCGAGAAGAGACCCAGTACTTC
CAISEEGREETQYF
>TRBD1|TRBV6-6|-|TRBJ2-3
TGTGCCAGCAGTTTTTGGACAGGGCCCACAGATACGCAGTATTTT
CASSFWTGPTDTQYF
>TRBD2|TRBV11-2|-|TRBJ2-7
TGTGCCAGCAGCACACCAGGGACTAGCGGTACCTACGAGCAGTACTTC
CASSTPGTSGTYEQYF
>-|TRBV7-6|-|TRBJ1-1
TGTGCCAGCAGCTTAATCTCCCAGGGAACGACTGAAGCTTTCTTT
CASSLISQGTTEAFF
>TRBD2|TRBV19|-|TRBJ2-1
TGTGCCAGTAGTATTGGTTGGCGGGAGGGAACCTACAATGAGCAGTTCTTC
CASSIGWREGTYNEQFF
>TRBD1|TRBV7-3|-|TRBJ2-1
TGTGCCAGCGGTGTTGGACAGGGGAGAGTCGATGAGCAGTTCTTC
CASGVGQGRVDEQFF
>-|TRBV5-1|-|TRBJ1-1
TGCGCCAGCAGCTTGGGGGAGGGGCTCCTGAACACTGAAGCTTTCTTT
CASSLGEGLLNTEAFF
>-|TRBV19|-|TRBJ2-1
TGTGCCAGTAGTTCTGGGGGGAAGCAGTTCTTC
CASSSGGKQFF
>TRBD2|TRBV9|-|TRBJ2-7
TGTGCCAGCAGCGTAGCTAGCGGGAGCTACGAGCAGTACTTC
CASSVASGSYEQYF
>-|TRBV21-1|-|TRBJ2-7
TGTGCCAGCAGCAAAGTTGAAATCTGTTACGAGCAGTACTTC
CASSKVEICYEQYF
>-|TRBV9|once|TRBJ2-7
TGTGCCAGCAGCGCACCGAGTGCACCAGACGAGCAGTACTTC
CASSAPSAPDEQYF
>TRBD2|TRBV4-1|-|TRBJ2-1
TGCGCCAGCAGCCAAGAACCTGGCGGGAGATTCGACAATGAGCAGTTCTTC
CASSQEPGGRFDNEQFF
>TRBD2|TRBV28|-|TRBJ2-7
TGTGCCAGCAGAAAGACTAGCGGATTTTACGAGCAGTACTTC
CASRKTSGFYEQYF
>-|TRBV28|-|TRBJ2-7
TGTGCCAGCAGTCTCTCCCCGGGACGGCCAACCTACGAGCAGTACTTC
CASSLSPGRPTYEQYF
>-|TRBV14|-|TRBJ2-7
TGTGCCAGCAGCCAAGATGCGGGACCAATCTACGAGCAGTACTTC
CASSQDAGPIYEQYF
>-|TRBV30|-|TRBJ1-5
TGTGCCTGGAGCGCCCTACAGGGAACCCAGCATTTT
CAWSALQGTQHF
>-|TRBV19|-|TRBJ1-1
TGTGCCAGTAGTCGGACCGGTATGAACACTGAAGCTTTCTTT
CASSRTGMNTEAFF
>-|TRBV6-4|-|TRBJ2-7
TGTGCCAGCACTAGGGTCACCGCCTACGAGCAGTACTTC
CASTRVTAYEQYF
>TRBD1|TRBV27|once|TRBJ1-1
TGTGCCAGCAGTTTTAGGGACAGGCTGGACACTGAAGCTTTCTTT
CASSFRDRLDTEAFF
>-|TRBV27|-|TRBJ2-7
TGTGCCAGCAGTTTCTTGGGGTTGGTCTTCGAGCAGTACTTC
CASSFLGLVFEQYF
>TRBD2|TRBV7-2|-|TRBJ2-1
TGTGCCAGCAGCTTGACTAGCGGGAGCAATGAGCAGTTCTTC
CASSLTSGSNEQFF
>-|TRBV4-2|-|TRBJ2-7
TGTGCCAGCAGCCTCGGGGTTACGACAGCCTACGAGCAGTACTTC
CASSLGVTTAYEQYF
>TRBD2|TRBV7-8|-|TRBJ2-1
TGTGCCAGCAGCTTAGCGAGCGGGGGTGAGCAGTTCTTC
CASSLASGGEQFF
>TRBD2|TRBV13|-|TRBJ2-7
TGTGCCAGCAGCTCCAGCGGGAGGGGCTACGAGCAGTACTTC
CASSSSGRGYEQYF
>TRBD1|TRBV7-6|-|TRBJ2-7
TGTGCCAGCAGTCCCCCGGGACAGGGGTACGAGCAGTACTTC
CASSPPGQGYEQYF
>TRBD2|TRBV4-3|-|TRBJ2-2
TGCGCCAGCAGCCACGGGGCTGTGACTAGCGAGATGTACACCGGGGAGCTGTTTTTT
CASSHGAVTSEMYTGELFF
>-|TRBV29-1|-|TRBJ1-4
TGCAGCGTTGGCCTAGGGGTTTCATCTAATGAAAAACTGTTTTTT
CSVGLGVSSNEKLFF
>-|TRBV6-6|-|TRBJ1-2
TGTGCCAGCAGTTCAAGGGGTCCAAGCTATGGCTACACCTTC
CASSSRGPSYGYTF
>TRBD2|TRBV5-4|-|TRBJ2-5
TGTGCCAGCAGCTGCTCCGGGACTAGGAGTGAGATAGAGACCCAGTACTTC
CASSCSGTRSEIETQYF
>-|TRBV30|-|TRBJ2-7
TGTGCCTGGAGTGTATCAGGGAGGGAGCAGTACTTC
CAWSVSGREQYF
>-|TRBV2|-|TRBJ2-2
TGTGCCACCCAAGACTCGAGGAACACCGGGGAGCTGTTTTTT
CATQDSRNTGELFF
>-|TRBV9|once|TRBJ2-7
TGTGCCAGCAGCGCTCAGGGGTGGACCTACGAGCAGTACTTC
CASSAQGWTYEQYF
>-|TRBV7-3|once|TRBJ2-5
TGTGCCAGCAGCTACTCTGGGGGGCCACAAGAGACCCAGTACTTC
CASSYSGGPQETQYF
>TRBD2|TRBV5-6|-|TRBJ2-1
TGTGCCAGCACCGGGGAGGGACTAGTATCCTACAATGAGCAGTTCTTC
CASTGEGLVSYNEQFF
>-|TRBV9|-|TRBJ1-1
TGTGCCAGCAGCGTAGACGGGGGACATGCTTTCTTT
CASSVDGGHAFF
>-|TRBV7-8|-|TRBJ2-1
TGTGCCAGCACCACGGGGGTATACAGCTACAATGAGCAGTTCTTC
CASTTGVYSYNEQFF
>-|TRBV10-1|-|TRBJ2-5
TGCGCCAGCAGTGAGGGACGGTGGGAGACCCAGTACTTC
CASSEGRWETQYF
>-|TRBV30|-|TRBJ2-7
TGTGCCTGGAGTCTAGGTGGGGAGCAGTACTTC
CAWSLGGEQYF
>-|TRBV19|-|TRBJ2-1
TGTGCCAGTAATGCGGGACTCCCTTCCGAGCAGTTCTTC
CASNAGLPSEQFF
>TRBD1|TRBV27|-|TRBJ1-1
TGTGCCAGCAGTCCGGGACAGGCGAACACTGAAGCTTTCTTT
CASSPGQANTEAFF